A single sample gave rise to the 3 T cell receptor beta chains below, sequenced in a study of regulatory T cells in long-lasting Graves disease. Time point here: newly diagnosed GD, antithyroid drugs for less than 3 months. From RNA extracted from PBMCs, the TCR library was made. Researchers made TCR beta libraries by using iRepertoire HTBI primers and running Arm-PCR on CDR3 regions. Each CDR3 protein gets one entry after TCRdb re-called the multiplex PCR reads with MiXCR. The table records fewer than 550,000 distinct CDR3 sequences, about 16% of them present only once. The sample was also linked to a second study, of T cells in Graves' hyperthyroidism and ophthalmopathy.

Material: peripheral blood mononuclear cells (PBMCs), obtained at new diagnosis, from a patient treated with antithyroid drugs. These receptors were collected from a middle-aged woman with Graves disease.

This clonotype was counted at least ten times. This chain joins TRBV6-1 and TRBJ1-3, with no clear D. This CDR3 comprises 12 residues. The germline V gene encodes CDR1 MNHNS and CDR2 SASEGT. Trimming left V 7 bases short and J 4 bases short, with 8 bases between. CDR3 DNA sequence: TGTGCCAGCACAGTCTTAGGAAACACCATATATTTT. It translates to CASTVLGNTIYF.

This clonotype was seen many times. This chain links TRBV10-3 with TRBJ1-2; D is undetermined. V lost 3 bases and J 1 base, leaving 9 bases between the germline ends. Germline CDR1 and CDR2: ENHRY and SYGVKD. There are 14 residues in the CDR3. CDR3 amino acids: CAISDGSLNYGYTF. DNA for the CDR3: TGTGCCATCAGTGATGGCAGCCTTAACTATGGCTACACCTTC.

This clonotype was detected ten times or more. The chain couples TRBV20-1 to TRBJ1-1; perhaps TRBD1 as D (5 bases). The CDR3 has 16 amino acids. V dropped 3 bases and J dropped 0 bases, with 17 bases sitting between them. Per the germline V gene, CDR1 is DFQATT and CDR2 is SNEGSKA (reference sequence). CDR3 protein: CSARPPGFLMNTEAFF. The CDR3 DNA follows: TGCAGTGCTAGGCCCCCAGGGTTCCTCATGAACACTGAAGCTTTCTTT.